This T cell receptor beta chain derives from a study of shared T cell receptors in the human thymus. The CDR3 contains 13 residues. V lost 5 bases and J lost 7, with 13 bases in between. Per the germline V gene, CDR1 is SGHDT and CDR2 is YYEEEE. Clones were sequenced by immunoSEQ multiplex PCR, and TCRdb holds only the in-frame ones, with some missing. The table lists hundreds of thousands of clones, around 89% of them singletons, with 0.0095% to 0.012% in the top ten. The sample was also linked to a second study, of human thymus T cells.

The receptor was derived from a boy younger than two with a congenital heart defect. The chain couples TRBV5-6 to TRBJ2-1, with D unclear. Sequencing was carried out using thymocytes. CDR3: CASRGFRKNEQFF. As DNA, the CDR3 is TGTGCCAGCAGGGGCTTTAGGAAAAATGAGCAGTTCTTC.